The 21 T cell receptor beta chains presented below share a single source sample, sequenced in a study of CD8+ T cells in alopecia areata. cDNA reverse transcribed from extracted RNA served as the sequencing template. Sequencing used immunoSEQ multiplex PCR; TCRdb keeps in-frame clones, though not all of them. The table includes around 35,000 clones, about 60% detected once. Sequencing was carried out using NKG2D-high CD8+ T cells sorted from blood. These receptors were obtained from a human donor with alopecia areata.

The chain couples TRBV19 to TRBJ1-2, with a tentative D call TRBD1 (5 bases). Germline-derived CDR1 and CDR2 are LNHDA and SQIVND (reference sequence). V gave up 5 bases and J gave up 2 bases, with 18 bases separating them. There are 16 residues in the CDR3. The CDR3 sequence is CASSEFGLGDNYGYTF. Written as DNA, the CDR3 is TGTGCCAGTAGTGAGTTTGGGCTTGGGGACAACTATGGCTACACCTTC.

This clone was seen only once. The chain employs TRBV7-2 and TRBJ2-3; TRBD1 is a possible D gene (6 bases). The germline V gene encodes CDR1 SGHTA and CDR2 FQGNSA. The CDR3 runs to 15 residues. Trimming left V 6 bases short and J 1 base short, with 14 bases between. The CDR3 region is CASSSVAGGTDTQYF. In DNA form, the CDR3 reads TGTGCCAGCAGTTCGGTGGCAGGGGGCACAGATACGCAGTATTTT. Full variable domain (missing parts from reference TRBV7-2 and TRBJ2-3): GAGVSQSPSNKVTEKGKDVELRCDPISGHTALYWYRQSLGQGLEFLIYFQGNSAPDKSGLPSDRFSAERTGGSVSTLTIQRTQQEDSAVYLCASSSVAGGTDTQYFGPGTRLTVL.

V is TRBV7-6 and J is TRBJ2-1, with 13 nucleotides matching TRBD2. V dropped 5 bases and J dropped 5; count of bases not matched to a gene: 3. The germline V gene has CDR1 SGHVS and CDR2 FNYEAQ. The CDR3 consists of 15 residues. The CDR3 DNA reads as TGTGCCAGCAGCCCACTAGCGGGAGGGGACAATGAGCAGTTCTTC. Translation: CASSPLAGGDNEQFF.

V gene TRBV7-9 combines with J gene TRBJ2-3, with D possibly TRBD1 on 5 matching bases. Germline V gene lookup returns CDR1 SEHNR and CDR2 FQNEAQ (reference sequence). The CDR3 spans 16 residues. V lost 3 bases to trimming and J lost 0 bases, with 13 bases between them. The CDR3 reads CASSFSRVESTDTQYF. DNA for the CDR3: TGTGCCAGCAGCTTCTCCAGGGTCGAAAGCACAGATACGCAGTATTTT.

Comments on this clone: Other DNA sequences within the sample encode an identical CDR3. This sequence joins TRBV5-1 and TRBJ1-1, with D possibly matching TRBD1 (6 bases). The V and J ends lost 0 bases and 4 bases respectively, with 10 bases between them. The CDR3 extends over 14 amino acids. Germline loops: CDR1 SGHRS, CDR2 YFSETQ. DNA for the CDR3: TGCGCCAGCAGCTTGGAGGGGGTTCGCACTGAAGCTTTCTTT. It translates to CASSLEGVRTEAFF.

This chain joins TRBV4-3 and TRBJ2-7; D possibly matches TRBD1 or TRBD2 (6 bases each). The CDR3 is 15 amino acids. V was clipped by 1 base and J by 0 bases, with 10 bases between them. Germline-derived CDR1 and CDR2 are LGHNA and YSLEER. The CDR3 sequence is CASSQVWGASYEQYF. The DNA of the CDR3 is TGCGCCAGCAGCCAAGTGTGGGGGGCCTCCTACGAGCAGTACTTC.

This clone showed up just a few times. CDR3 sequence: CASSEGFAGELFF. The CDR3 bases are TGTGCCAGCAGTGAGGGGTTCGCCGGGGAGCTGTTTTTT. This chain joins TRBV2 and TRBJ2-2; D gene unclear. The CDR3 consists of 13 residues. The V gene lost 3 bases and the J gene lost 6 bases, with 8 bases spanning the gap. Germline V gives CDR1 SNHLY, CDR2 FYNNEI. Full variable domain (outside the CDR3, taken from reference TRBV2 and TRBJ2-2): EPEVTQTPSHQVTQMGQEVILRCVPISNHLYFYWYRQILGQKVEFLVSFYNNEISEKSEIFDDQFSVERPDGSNFTLKIRSTKLEDSAMYFCASSEGFAGELFFGEGSRLTVL.

This clone was seen a few times. The rearrangement uses TRBV9 and TRBJ1-1; the D gene is possibly TRBD1 (5 bases). This CDR3 has 16 amino acids. Trimming took 3 bases from V and 1 from J, leaving 16 bases between them. CDR1 and CDR2 from the germline V gene are SGDLS and YYNGEE. In DNA form, the CDR3 reads TGTGCCAGCAGCGAGGATTACCGGGGCTCGAACACTGAAGCTTTCTTT. Translation: CASSEDYRGSNTEAFF. Filled out from reference TRBV9 and TRBJ1-1, the complete variable domain reads DSGVTQTPKHLITATGQRVTLRCSPRSGDLSVYWYQQSLDQGLQFLIQYYNGEERAKGNILERFSAQQFPDLHSELNLSSLELGDSALYFCASSEDYRGSNTEAFFGQGTRLTVV.

The chain joins TRBV2 to TRBJ2-5; 7 bases agree with TRBD2. Germline V CDR1 and CDR2: SNHLY, FYNNEI. V was clipped by 8 bases and J by 5 bases; unmatched bases: 11. The CDR3 spans 14 residues. As DNA, the CDR3 is TGTGCCAGCTGTTCGAGGGAGGGCCCCGAGACCCAGTACTTC. It specifies CASCSREGPETQYF.

The rearrangement links TRBV7-9 to TRBJ1-1, with D perhaps matching TRBD1 (6 bases). This CDR3 contains 16 residues. V was pared by 2 bases and J by 6 bases, with 19 bases between. Germline assignment: CDR1 SEHNR and CDR2 FQNEAQ (reference sequence). The CDR3 protein is CASSLRTQQGNPEAFF. As DNA, the CDR3 is TGTGCCAGCAGCTTACGTACACAACAGGGTAACCCTGAAGCTTTCTTT.

This chain joins TRBV4-1 and TRBJ2-7; D could derive from TRBD1 or TRBD2 (5 bases each). V was cut by 0 bases and J by 4 bases, with 22 bases left in between. There are 18 residues in the CDR3. Germline loops: CDR1 MGHRA, CDR2 YSYEKL. The DNA for the CDR3 is TGCGCCAGCAGCCAAGATCCAGCTGGGACCCGGGTAGGGTACGAGCAGTACTTC. Amino acids: CASSQDPAGTRVGYEQYF.

This clone was seen more than once but under ten times. The chain links TRBV10-3 to TRBJ2-4, with 7 bases that match TRBD1. From germline, CDR1 is ENHRY and CDR2 SYGVKD. This CDR3 spans 13 amino acids. J lost 4 bases, V lost 6 bases, and 3 bases had no gene match. The CDR3 DNA sequence: TGTGCCATCAGCAAACAGGGGAAAAACATTCAGTACTTC. Encoded protein: CAISKQGKNIQYF.

The V and J genes are TRBV2 and TRBJ1-1; no clear D. CDR1 is SNHLY, CDR2 FYNNEI, per germline. Trimming left V 0 bases short and J 0 bases short, with 8 bases between. The CDR3 is made up of 15 amino acids. CDR3 sequence (DNA): TGTGCCAGCAGTGAAGCTACGGGATTGAACACTGAAGCTTTCTTT. It specifies CASSEATGLNTEAFF.

The chain is built from TRBV7-9 and TRBJ2-7, with a tentative D call TRBD1 (6 bases). CDR3 length: 15 amino acids. Trimming left V 7 bases short and J 3 bases short, with 19 bases between. CDR1 and CDR2 (germline): SEHNR, FQNEAQ (reference sequence). The CDR3 sequence is CASTNGPLGGYEQYF. Here the CDR3 DNA reads TGTGCCAGCACCAATGGACCTCTAGGGGGCTACGAGCAGTACTTC.

The V gene is TRBV7-3, the J gene TRBJ2-2, with D possibly matching TRBD1 (6 bases). Germline values: CDR1 SGHTA, CDR2 FQGTGA. The CDR3 sequence is 16 residues long. Trimming removed 3 bases from V and 0 bases from J, with 11 bases in between. The CDR3 DNA reads as TGTGCCAGCAGCTTGAATAGGACAGCGAACACCGGGGAGCTGTTTTTT. This codes for CASSLNRTANTGELFF.

This clone was observed a few times. The V call is TRBV29-1, the J call TRBJ2-1, with 10 bases that match TRBD2. The CDR3 is 16 amino acids. J was trimmed by 4 bases and V by 3 bases; bases with no gene match: 9. The germline V gene encodes CDR1 SQVTM and CDR2 ANQGSEA. CDR3: CSVDGTRTSGYNEQFF. DNA for the CDR3: TGCAGCGTTGATGGGACCCGGACTAGCGGATACAATGAGCAGTTCTTC.

The chain carries TRBV7-9 and TRBJ2-2; 11 nucleotides align to TRBD2. V lost 3 bases and J lost 4; bases outside the gene matches: 7. The CDR3 extends over 17 amino acids. In germline, CDR1 is SEHNR, CDR2 FQNEAQ (reference sequence). CDR3 sequence reads: CASSFSGRARGTGELFF. In DNA form, the CDR3 reads TGTGCCAGCAGCTTTAGCGGGAGGGCCCGGGGCACCGGGGAGCTGTTTTTT. The variable domain in full, with the rest retrieved from reference TRBV7-9 and TRBJ2-2, is DTGVSQNPRHKITKRGQNVTFRCDPISEHNRLYWYRQTLGQGPEFLTYFQNEAQLEKSRLLSDRFSAERPKGSFSTLEIQRTEQGDSAMYLCASSFSGRARGTGELFFGEGSRLTVL.

This chain uses TRBV7-6 with TRBJ2-7; D may match TRBD1 or TRBD2 (5 bases each). V was clipped by 5 bases and J by 6 bases, with 17 bases between them. Germline V CDR1 and CDR2: SGHVS, FNYEAQ. This CDR3 has 14 amino acids. The CDR3 sequence: CASSLEARDGEQYF. In DNA, the CDR3 is TGTGCCAGCAGCCTAGAAGCCAGGGACGGCGAGCAGTACTTC.

The chain couples TRBV7-8 to TRBJ2-7; D perhaps matches TRBD1 (6 bases). There are 14 residues in the CDR3. Looked up from germline, CDR1 is SGHVS and CDR2 is FQNEAQ. V was trimmed by 0 bases and J by 0 bases, leaving 6 bases between them. The CDR3: CASSLADSSYEQYF. The CDR3, as DNA: TGTGCCAGCAGCTTAGCGGACAGCTCCTACGAGCAGTACTTC.

Only a few counts were recorded for this clone. The gene calls are TRBV28 and TRBJ2-5; D gene uncertain. Germline loops: CDR1 MDHEN, CDR2 SYDVKM. Trimming took off 5 bases at V and 6 bases at J, with 10 bases between the two ends. This CDR3 contains 12 residues. The CDR3 reads CASSRNPQTQYF. The CDR3 region has the DNA TGTGCCAGCAGTCGAAACCCACAGACCCAGTACTTC.

This CDR3 reads CASSPLESSSTDTQYF. The CDR3, as DNA: TGTGCCAGCAGCCCCCTCGAAAGCTCTAGCACAGATACGCAGTATTTT. This chain links TRBV27 with TRBJ2-3; D is undetermined. The CDR3 is 16 residues long. The germline V gene encodes CDR1 MNHEY and CDR2 SMNVEV (reference sequence). Trimming shortened V by 6 bases and J by 0 bases, and 16 bases separated the two germline ends.